Presented here are 13 T cell receptor beta chains from one specimen sequenced in a study of T cell changes during pregnancy in multiple sclerosis. Clones were read by immunoSEQ multiplex PCR, and TCRdb kept only the in-frame ones, dropping some. Of tens of thousands of clones detected, under 90% appear once; the ten largest clones hold 9.5%. The sequenced sample was peripheral blood, obtained after pregnancy. These receptors were obtained from a female donor in good health, enrolled as a control in a pregnancy study.

The CDR3 nucleotides read TGTGCCACCAGCAGAGATCTAAATTCACCCCTCCACTTT. This translates into CATSRDLNSPLHF. This chain uses TRBV15 with TRBJ1-6, with no clear D. The CDR3 runs to 13 residues. Germline CDR1 LNHNV, CDR2 YYDKDF (reference sequence). V dropped 0 bases and J dropped 7 bases, with 4 bases sitting between them.

The chain has TRBV30 and TRBJ2-3; 8 bases line up with TRBD2. The CDR3 extends over 13 amino acids. The ends lost 7 bases at V and 6 bases at J; junction bases unmatched: 9. Germline CDR1 and CDR2: GTSNPN and SVGIG (reference sequence). The CDR3 sequence: CASISGGADTQYF. The CDR3 DNA reads as TGTGCCTCCATTTCCGGGGGGGCCGATACGCAGTATTTT.

CDR3 residues: CAWSAVGLRDYNEQFF. CDR3 sequence (DNA): TGTGCCTGGAGCGCAGTCGGACTTAGAGACTACAATGAGCAGTTCTTC. The chain carries TRBV30 and TRBJ2-1; possibly TRBD2 for D (5 bases). The CDR3 is made up of 16 amino acids. V lost 3 bases, J lost 3 bases, and 18 bases lay in between. CDR1 and CDR2 (germline): GTSNPN, SVGIG (reference sequence).

The chain recombines TRBV5-1 with TRBJ2-7, with 7 nucleotides matching TRBD2. The junction had 4 bases not matched to a gene; V was cut back by 0 bases and J by 4 bases. CDR1 and CDR2 from the germline V gene are SGHRS and YFSETQ. The CDR3 has 14 residues. This CDR3 reads CASSLGGGGYEQYF. CDR3 in DNA: TGCGCCAGCAGCTTGGGTGGGGGGGGATACGAGCAGTACTTC.

The rearrangement links TRBV7-9 to TRBJ2-5; unclear D gene. The CDR3 contains 14 residues. Germline CDR1 reads SEHNR; CDR2 reads FQNEAQ (reference sequence). Trimming took off 6 bases at V and 0 bases at J, with 11 bases between the two ends. The CDR3 coding sequence is TGTGCCAGCAGGGCTGGCAGGTACCAAGAGACCCAGTACTTC. Residues: CASRAGRYQETQYF.

The rearrangement uses TRBV7-6 and TRBJ2-5, with 7 bases matching TRBD2. CDR1 is SGHVS and CDR2 is FNYEAQ in the germline V gene. Trimming at V came to 5 bases and at J to 5 bases, leaving 8 bases not matched to a gene. This CDR3 region has 14 residues. CDR3 residues: CASSPKGGRETQYF. The CDR3 DNA reads as TGTGCCAGCAGCCCGAAGGGAGGGCGGGAGACCCAGTACTTC.

The rearrangement joins TRBV6-4 to TRBJ2-2; a possible D gene is TRBD2 (5 bases). Trimming left V 3 bases short and J 1 base short, with 6 bases between. The V gene's germline CDR1 is MRHNA and CDR2 SNTAGT. CDR3 length: 14 amino acids. CDR3 DNA: TGTGCCAGCAGTGAAAGCGGGAACACCGGGGAGCTGTTTTTT. It specifies CASSESGNTGELFF.

The chain carries TRBV11-2 and TRBJ2-7; the D gene is possibly TRBD2 (6 bases). Trimming left V 0 bases short and J 2 bases short, with 11 bases between. CDR1 SGHAT and CDR2 FQNNGV come from the germline V gene. This CDR3 region has 15 residues. The CDR3 DNA is TGTGCCAGCAGCTTAGATGGCGGGGCCCCCTACGAGCAGTACTTC. This gives the protein CASSLDGGAPYEQYF. Using reference TRBV11-2 and TRBJ2-7 for the parts outside the CDR3, the full variable domain is EAGVAQSPRYKIIEKRQSVAFWCNPISGHATLYWYQQILGQGPKLLIQFQNNGVVDDSQLPKDRFSAERLKGVDSTLKIQPAKLEDSAVYLCASSLDGGAPYEQYFGPGTRLTVT.

This chain uses TRBV5-6 with TRBJ1-2; D unclear. V gave up 6 bases and J gave up 0 bases, with 9 bases separating them. There are 13 residues in the CDR3. Germline V gives CDR1 SGHDT, CDR2 YYEEEE. The CDR3 loop is CASTYRANYGYTF. The DNA for the CDR3 is TGTGCCAGCACTTACCGAGCTAACTATGGCTACACCTTC.

The chain combines TRBV2 with TRBJ2-1, with a tentative D call TRBD2 (5 bases). V was pared by 11 bases and J by 9 bases, with 20 bases between. The CDR3 has 13 residues. The germline CDR1 and CDR2 sequences are SNHLY and FYNNEI. CDR3 in DNA: TGTGCCGTACGGGTAACGGGAACTATTGAGCAGTTCTTC. Translation: CAVRVTGTIEQFF.

Only a few counts were recorded for this clone. The chain has TRBV5-1 and TRBJ2-1, with 8 bases lining up with TRBD1. The CDR3 covers 18 residues. CDR1 is SGHRS, CDR2 YFSETQ, per germline. The junction had 12 bases not matched to a gene; V was cut back by 0 bases and J by 4 bases. The CDR3 DNA follows: TGCGCCAGCAGCTTGGCGGGGCAGGGGGCGAAAAATTACAATGAGCAGTTCTTC. Translating gives CASSLAGQGAKNYNEQFF. Combining the CDR3 with reference TRBV5-1 and TRBJ2-1 gives the whole variable domain KAGVTQTPRYLIKTRGQQVTLSCSPISGHRSVSWYQQTPGQGLQFLFEYFSETQRNKGNFPGRFSGRQFSNSRSEMNVSTLELGDSALYLCASSLAGQGAKNYNEQFFGPGTRLTVL.

This clone was detected only once. This chain uses TRBV19 with TRBJ1-5; 7 positions match TRBD1. V lost 5 bases and J lost 7; bases outside the gene matches: 11. This CDR3 has 15 residues. Germline V gene sequence: CDR1 LNHDA, CDR2 SQIVND (reference sequence). The CDR3 here is CASSSSGQVRQPQHF. The CDR3, as DNA: TGTGCCAGTAGTTCTTCTGGACAGGTACGGCAGCCCCAGCATTTT.

This sequence joins TRBV6-5 and TRBJ2-5, with D possibly TRBD1 on 6 matching bases. The germline V and J ends were trimmed by 1 base and 5 bases, with 11 bases remaining between them. This CDR3 contains 14 residues. The germline gives CDR1 MNHEY, CDR2 SVGAGI. Here the CDR3 reads CASSYLTGDETQYF. CDR3 nucleotide sequence: TGTGCCAGCAGTTACTTGACAGGTGATGAGACCCAGTACTTC.